This is a list of T cell receptor beta chains from one sample in a study of blood T cell repertoires in COVID-19. Using immunoSEQ multiplex PCR, the repertoire was profiled, and TCRdb retains in-frame clones only, with some absent. The repertoire consists of some 52,000 clones, with about 90% occurring once and the leading ten covering less than 20%. Specimen: peripheral blood. The source is a human donor with active COVID-19. The donor label of this sample is uncertain. The CDR3 runs from the conserved cysteine through the conserved F or W. The D gene is left open where the match is weak. Not every row has a clone size; where given, it reads once, few, many or a size class.

J gene: TRBJ2-1
clone size: NA
V gene: TRBV11-2
D gene: TRBD1
CDR3 DNA: TGTGCCAGCAGCTTAACAATCGGGACAGGGGGCTACAATGAGCAGTTCTTC
CDR3 protein: CASSLTIGTGGYNEQFF

J gene: TRBJ2-2
clone size: NA
V gene: TRBV12-5
D gene: NA
CDR3 DNA: TGTGCTAGTGGTTTGGTAATACGGCTAGAATCCACCGGGGAGCTGTTTTTT
CDR3 protein: CASGLVIRLESTGELFF

J gene: TRBJ2-2
clone size: NA
V gene: TRBV3-1/TRBV3-2
D gene: TRBD1
CDR3 DNA: TGTGCCAGCAGCCAAGTAGGGACAGGGCGAACCGGGGAGCTGTTTTTT
CDR3 protein: CASSQVGTGRTGELFF

J gene: TRBJ2-7
clone size: NA
V gene: TRBV19
D gene: NA
CDR3 DNA: TGTGCCAGTAGTATAGATACAGGGATGGCATACGAGCAGTACTTC
CDR3 protein: CASSIDTGMAYEQYF

J gene: TRBJ2-2
clone size: NA
V gene: TRBV7-2
D gene: NA
CDR3 DNA: TGTGCCAGCAGCCCCTTTGGCCGGGAGCTGTTTTTT
CDR3 protein: CASSPFGRELFF

J gene: TRBJ2-3
clone size: NA
V gene: TRBV19
D gene: TRBD1
CDR3 DNA: TGTGCCAGTAGCCGGGACAGGTTGACAGATACGCAGTATTTT
CDR3 protein: CASSRDRLTDTQYF

J gene: TRBJ2-5
clone size: once
V gene: TRBV4-1
D gene: TRBD2
CDR3 DNA: TGCGCCAGCAGCCGGGCGGAGCTAGCGGTTCAAGAGACCCAGTACTTC
CDR3 protein: CASSRAELAVQETQYF

J gene: TRBJ2-7
clone size: NA
V gene: TRBV24-1
D gene: NA
CDR3 DNA: TGTGCCACCAGTGATCCCAATTCCGGTCCCTACGAGCAGTACTTC
CDR3 protein: CATSDPNSGPYEQYF

J gene: TRBJ2-3
clone size: NA
V gene: TRBV2
D gene: TRBD2
CDR3 DNA: TGTGCCAGCAGTGACCCTAGCGGGGGGGTTTTAAGTGACACAGATACGCAGTATTTT
CDR3 protein: CASSDPSGGVLSDTDTQYF

J gene: TRBJ2-3
clone size: NA
V gene: TRBV9
D gene: NA
CDR3 DNA: TGTGCCAGCAGCGTAGGGTTGCGGAGTACAGATACGCAGTATTTT
CDR3 protein: CASSVGLRSTDTQYF